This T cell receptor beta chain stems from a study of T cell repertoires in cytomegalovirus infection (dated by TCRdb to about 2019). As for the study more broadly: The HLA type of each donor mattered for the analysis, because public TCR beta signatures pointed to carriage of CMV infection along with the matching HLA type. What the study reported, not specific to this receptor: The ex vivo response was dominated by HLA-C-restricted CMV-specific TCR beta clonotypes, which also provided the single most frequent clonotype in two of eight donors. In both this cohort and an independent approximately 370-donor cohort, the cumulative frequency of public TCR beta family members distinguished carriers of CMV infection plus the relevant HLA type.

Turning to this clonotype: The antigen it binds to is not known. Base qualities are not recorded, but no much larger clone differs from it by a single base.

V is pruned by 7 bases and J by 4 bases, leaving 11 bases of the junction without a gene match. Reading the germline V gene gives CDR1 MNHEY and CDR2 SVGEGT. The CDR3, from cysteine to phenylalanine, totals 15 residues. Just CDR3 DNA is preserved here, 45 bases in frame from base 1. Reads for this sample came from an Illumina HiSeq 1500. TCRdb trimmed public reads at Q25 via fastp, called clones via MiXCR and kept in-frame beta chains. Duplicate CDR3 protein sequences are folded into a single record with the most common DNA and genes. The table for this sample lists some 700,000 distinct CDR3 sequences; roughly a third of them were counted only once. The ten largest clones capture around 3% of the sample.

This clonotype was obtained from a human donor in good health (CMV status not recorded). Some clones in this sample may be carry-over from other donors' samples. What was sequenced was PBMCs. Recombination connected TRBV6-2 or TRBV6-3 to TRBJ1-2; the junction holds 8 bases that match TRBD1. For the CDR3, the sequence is CASIPQGARGYGYTF. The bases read TGTGCCAGCATTCCCCAGGGGGCGCGAGGCTATGGCTACACCTTC.